A single sample gave rise to the 12 T cell receptor beta chains below, sequenced in a study of control samples from healthy donors and cancer patients. Measured with immunoSEQ multiplex PCR; TCRdb has only the in-frame clones, and not every one. The sample contains over 100,000 clones, roughly 90% of which appear only once. Sequenced: blood. The receptor set was obtained from a man aged 35 to 55 in good health.

For the CDR3, the DNA is TGTGCCAGCAGCGTAGAGGCTAGCGGGGGCGGTTACAATGAGCAGTTCTTC. It yields the protein CASSVEASGGGYNEQFF. This sequence joins TRBV9 and TRBJ2-1; the match to TRBD2 covers 10 bases. The J segment lost 4 bases and the V segment lost 0 bases, leaving 7 bases of the junction unmatched. The CDR3 extends over 17 amino acids. Germline CDR1 and CDR2: SGDLS and YYNGEE. Full variable domain (outside the CDR3, taken from reference TRBV9 and TRBJ2-1): DSGVTQTPKHLITATGQRVTLRCSPRSGDLSVYWYQQSLDQGLQFLIQYYNGEERAKGNILERFSAQQFPDLHSELNLSSLELGDSALYFCASSVEASGGGYNEQFFGPGTRLTVL.

The V gene is TRBV6-4, the J gene TRBJ1-1, with TRBD1 identical over 8 bases. This CDR3 has 14 residues. J was trimmed by 4 bases and V by 5 bases; bases with no gene match: 6. CDR1 and CDR2 from the germline V gene are MRHNA and SNTAGT. The CDR3 here is CASSRQQGGTEAFF. In DNA, the CDR3 is TGTGCCAGCAGTAGACAACAGGGGGGCACTGAAGCTTTCTTT.

The gene calls are TRBV6-5 and TRBJ1-2, with 7 bases aligning to TRBD1. This CDR3 contains 16 residues. With V trimmed by 0 bases and J by 4 bases, 8 bases remained unmatched. Germline V gives CDR1 MNHEY, CDR2 SVGAGI. The CDR3 nucleotides are TGTGCCAGCAGTTACTCTCCTCAGACAGGGAGCTATGGCTACACCTTC. Translation gives CASSYSPQTGSYGYTF.

The gene calls are TRBV27 and TRBJ1-2; the D is unclear. CDR1 and CDR2 from the germline V gene are MNHEY and SMNVEV (reference sequence). The CDR3 extends over 13 amino acids. Trimming took 2 bases from V and 4 from J, leaving 8 bases between them. CDR3 DNA sequence: TGTGCCAGCAGTTTAGGAGGGTCCTATGGCTACACCTTC. Translated: CASSLGGSYGYTF.

V and J are TRBV14 and TRBJ1-3; D gene ambiguous. The length of the CDR3 is 15 residues. Germline V gene sequence: CDR1 SGHDN, CDR2 FVKESK. V gave up 4 bases and J gave up 7 bases, with 17 bases separating them. CDR3 amino acids: CASSPRLDMLNTIYF. The CDR3 DNA sequence: TGTGCCAGCAGCCCCCGTCTGGATATGCTCAACACCATATATTTT.

This clone was counted a single time. V is TRBV11-1 and J is TRBJ1-1; D ambiguous. The V gene lost 0 bases and the J gene lost 3 bases, with 5 bases spanning the gap. The CDR3 runs 13 residues. The V gene's germline CDR1 is SGHAT and CDR2 FQDESV (reference sequence). This chain's CDR3 is CASSLASDTEAFF. Written as DNA, the CDR3 is TGTGCCAGCAGCTTAGCATCGGACACTGAAGCTTTCTTT.

The chain links TRBV7-2 to TRBJ2-2; TRBD2 is a possible D gene (5 bases). The CDR3 contains 13 residues. The V gene lost 6 bases and the J gene lost 5 bases, with 10 bases spanning the gap. Germline V CDR1 and CDR2: SGHTA, FQGNSA. CDR3 sequence: CASRRRDTGELFF. The CDR3 bases are TGTGCCAGCAGGAGACGGGATACCGGGGAGCTGTTTTTT.

V is TRBV7-7 and J is TRBJ1-1; D possibly corresponds to TRBD1 (6 bases). Per germline, CDR1 SSHAT and CDR2 FNYEAQ (reference sequence). CDR3 length: 11 amino acids. The CDR3 spells CAVKQGSEAFF. The CDR3 nucleotides are TGTGCTGTCAAACAGGGTTCTGAAGCTTTCTTT.

The chain links TRBV5-5 to TRBJ1-3; unclear D gene. The germline V gene has CDR1 SGHKS and CDR2 YYEKEE (reference sequence). This CDR3 contains 15 residues. V was cut by 5 bases and J by 4 bases, with 16 bases left in between. The CDR3 DNA reads TGTGCCAGCAGGAATACAAATTATGCAGGAAACACCATATATTTT. Amino acid sequence: CASRNTNYAGNTIYF.

This clone is a singleton in its sample. The junction does not match germline at one end; this may be a read error. V gene TRBV12-3 or TRBV12-4 combines with J gene TRBJ1-1; no firm D call. The CDR3 contains 11 residues. Here the CDR3 reads CASSLGGYAVF. As DNA, the CDR3 is TGTGCCAGCAGCCTGGGCGGATATGCAGTCTTT.

The J gene is TRBJ1-1, the V gene TRBV12-5; 9 nucleotides match TRBD1. The CDR3 covers 13 residues. The germline gives CDR1 LGHNT, CDR2 FRNRAP. After removal of 6 bases from V and 5 bases from J, the junction contained 4 bases not matched to a gene. The CDR3 is CASGPDRGTEAFF. The CDR3 nucleotides are TGTGCTAGTGGCCCGGACAGGGGTACTGAAGCTTTCTTT.

J is TRBJ2-7 and V is TRBV6-1; no clear D. V dropped 2 bases and J dropped 12 bases, with 14 bases sitting between them. The CDR3 is 12 amino acids. The germline V gene encodes CDR1 MNHNS and CDR2 SASEGT. CDR3 DNA sequence: TGTGCCAGCAGTGAAACGGGTCAGGCTTGGTACTTC. It specifies CASSETGQAWYF.